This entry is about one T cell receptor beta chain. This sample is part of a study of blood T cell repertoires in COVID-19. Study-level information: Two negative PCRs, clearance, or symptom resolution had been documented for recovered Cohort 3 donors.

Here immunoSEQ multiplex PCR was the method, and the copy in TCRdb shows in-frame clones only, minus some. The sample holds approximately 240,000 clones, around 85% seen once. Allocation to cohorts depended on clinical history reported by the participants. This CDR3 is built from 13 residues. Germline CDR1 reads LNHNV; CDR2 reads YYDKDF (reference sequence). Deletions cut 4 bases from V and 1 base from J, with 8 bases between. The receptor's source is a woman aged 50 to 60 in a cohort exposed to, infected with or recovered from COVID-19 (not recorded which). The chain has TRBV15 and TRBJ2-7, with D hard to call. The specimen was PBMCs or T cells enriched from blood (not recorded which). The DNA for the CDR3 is TGTGCCACCAGCACCAGTACGTCCTACGAGCAGTACTTC. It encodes CATSTSTSYEQYF. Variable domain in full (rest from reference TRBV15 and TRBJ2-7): DAMVIQNPRYQVTQFGKPVTLSCSQTLNHNVMYWYQQKSSQAPKLLFHYYDKDFNNEADTPDNFQSRRPNTSFCFLDIRSPGLGDTAMYLCATSTSTSYEQYFGPGTRLTVT.